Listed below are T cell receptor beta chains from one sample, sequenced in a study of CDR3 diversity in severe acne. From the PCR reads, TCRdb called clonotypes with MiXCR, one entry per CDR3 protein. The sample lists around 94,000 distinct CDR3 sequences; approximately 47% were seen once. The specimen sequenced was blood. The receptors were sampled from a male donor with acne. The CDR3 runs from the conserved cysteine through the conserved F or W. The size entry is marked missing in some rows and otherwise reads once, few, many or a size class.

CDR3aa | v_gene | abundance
CASSLVGGQGSYGYTF | TRBV7-9 | -
CASRDTFSGSGETQYF | TRBV6-5 | -
CASSAHTEHNEQFF | TRBV9 | many
CASSLDRVRDEQYF | TRBV7-6 | -
CSVKVGLLGTDTQYF | TRBV29-1 | medium-sized
CSARPGLAGSTDTQYF | TRBV20-1 | many
CASSLVSGVREKLFF | TRBV7-2 | medium-sized
CASSEWESGSDQFF | TRBV2 | many
CASSLQVRGTGELFF | TRBV25-1 | -
CASSLQVNQPQHF | TRBV12-3/TRBV12-4 | -
CASSLRGTSGSTYEQYF | TRBV12-3/TRBV12-4 | -
CASSQGLYSGEQFF | TRBV4-2 | many
CSARTAGTSGGENYGYTF | TRBV20-1 | -
CATSRDFDRDTDAQYF | TRBV15 | -
CANGFGSGDTQYF | TRBV12-5 | -
CASSESRDTDTQYF | TRBV10-1 | many
CASPPLAYSYEQYF | TRBV7-9 | once
CASSSIEDPLSGYTF | TRBV28 | -
CSARPTSGSSYNEQFF | TRBV20-1 | -
CATSDPGSEAFF | TRBV24-1 | few
CASSLRGTGNSPLHF | TRBV14 | many
CASRQTGLDEKLFF | TRBV6-1 | few
CASSESGRAPGEPFF | TRBV2 | -
CASIRFNTGELFF | TRBV27 | -
CASRGTAYEQYF | TRBV24-1 | -
CSVPPDSYGYTF | TRBV29-1 | -
CATSDVMGKLFF | TRBV24-1 | few
CASSIVSDLDGANVLTF | TRBV19 | many
CASSQERTSIDTQYF | TRBV4-2 | many
CASSYSRGPEQETQYF | TRBV6-5 | -
CSARSYVHTPYEQYF | TRBV20-1 | -
CSAPGGRGGETDTQYF | TRBV29-1 | many
CASSEAMRLAGYNEQFF | TRBV2 | many
CASSPLRGPYNEQFF | TRBV11-2 | many
CASSGASGGQTQYF | TRBV9 | few
CASSLYDEWGGELFF | TRBV5-1 | many
CSVQPGLAEVETQYF | TRBV29-1 | -
CASSHLNSNTEAFF | TRBV14 | -
CASRTGSTEAFF | TRBV6-5 | few
CASRSGKNTGELFF | TRBV6-6 | few
CATSRDLGTTVSYEQYF | TRBV15 | -
CASSYDPGQGSSGTQYF | TRBV7-6 | once
CASSQSGTDYGYTF | TRBV7-9 | -
CASSSTDGESGNTIYF | TRBV6-6 | -
CASSLTGGERTEAFF | TRBV12-3/TRBV12-4 | -
CASRLSTGISTDTQYF | TRBV19 | many
CASSSLENTGELFF | TRBV27 | -
CASSVWGDGANVLTF | TRBV9 | -